This T cell receptor (beta chain) derives from a study of blood T cell repertoires in COVID-19. About the research overall: Italy, Spain and the United States were the sources of the convalescent and acute COVID-19 samples.

Trimming took 0 bases from V and 2 from J, leaving 13 bases between them. Germline V gene sequence: CDR1 SGHAT, CDR2 FQNNGV. The CDR3 contains 16 residues. The assay was immunoSEQ multiplex PCR, and TCRdb's table has in-frame clones only and misses some. The sample consists of tens of thousands of clones, around 85% of them appearing once. Sequencing was performed on peripheral blood. The receptor was derived from an elderly man with acute or convalescent COVID-19. This rearrangement joins TRBV11-2 to TRBJ1-1, with D unclear. The CDR3 loop is CASSLELPGVNTEAFF. CDR3 bases: TGTGCCAGCAGCTTAGAGCTTCCGGGTGTAAACACTGAAGCTTTCTTT.